This T cell receptor (beta chain) was found in a study of blood T cell repertoires in COVID-19. Study information: The United States, Italy and Spain provided the acute and convalescent COVID-19 samples. T cells, B-cell-depleted T cells, or PBMCs provided the cDNA or gDNA that served as material.

Trimming took 4 bases from V and 9 from J; bases not matched to a gene: 4. The CDR3 runs to 14 residues. Germline loops: CDR1 SGHAT, CDR2 FQNNGV. This clone occurred a few times. Authors' processing steps: Researchers report that nucleated cell counts were estimated from reference gene primer amplification. Measured with immunoSEQ multiplex PCR; TCRdb has only the in-frame clones, and not every one. V and J calls and clone size follow that table, whereas D and trimming were derived from the DNA. Found here are about 60,000 clones, 88% of them singletons; the top ten hold approximately 4.7%. Material for sequencing was peripheral blood. The chain couples TRBV11-2 to TRBJ1-6, with 9 bases that match TRBD1. The clonotype comes from a human donor in a cohort sampled during active COVID-19. The CDR3 DNA reads as TGTGCCAGCAGCTCGGGACAGGGAACTTCACCCCTCCACTTT. Its translation is CASSSGQGTSPLHF.